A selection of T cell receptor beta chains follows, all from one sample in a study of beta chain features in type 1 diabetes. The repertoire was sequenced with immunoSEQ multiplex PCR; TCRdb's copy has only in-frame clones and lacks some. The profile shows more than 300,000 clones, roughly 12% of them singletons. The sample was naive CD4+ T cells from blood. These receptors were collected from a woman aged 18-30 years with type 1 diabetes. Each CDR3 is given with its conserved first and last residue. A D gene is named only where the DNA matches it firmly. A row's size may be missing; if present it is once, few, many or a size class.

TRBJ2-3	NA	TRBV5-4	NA	TGTGCCAGCAGCCTGGACCCGGGGTTCGATACGCAGTATTTT	CASSLDPGFDTQYF
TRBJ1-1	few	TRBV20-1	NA	TGCAGTGCCCGCCGCGGGGATCTAGCTTTCTTT	CSARRGDLAFF
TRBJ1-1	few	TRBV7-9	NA	TGTGCCAGCAGCCTGACGGGGGAAGGTGAAGCTTTCTTT	CASSLTGEGEAFF
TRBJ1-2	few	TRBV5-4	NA	TGTGCCAGCAGCTCCCCCGGGACAACCTATGGCTACACCTTC	CASSSPGTTYGYTF
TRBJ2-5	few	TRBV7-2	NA	TGTGCCAGCAGCCCCCCGGGACTGGAGCAAGAGACCCAGTACTTC	CASSPPGLEQETQYF
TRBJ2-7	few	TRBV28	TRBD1	TGTGCCAGCAGCCTGACAGGGCCCTCCTACGAGCAGTACTTC	CASSLTGPSYEQYF
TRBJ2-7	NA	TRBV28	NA	TGTGCCAGCATTGACAGTCTCCGGGACGAGCAGTACTTC	CASIDSLRDEQYF
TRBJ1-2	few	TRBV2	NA	TGTGCCAGCAGTGAGGGGCAGATCTATGGCTACACCTTC	CASSEGQIYGYTF
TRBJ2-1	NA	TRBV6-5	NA	TGTGCCAGCAGTTACTCTTGGCAGCCGGAGGTTAGTGAGCAGTTCTTC	CASSYSWQPEVSEQFF
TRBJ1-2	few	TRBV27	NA	TGTGCCAGCAGTTTCCGGGGGGGAGGCTACACCTTC	CASSFRGGGYTF
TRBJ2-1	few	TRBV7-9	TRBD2	TGTGCCAGCAGCCAAGGACTAGCGGGAGGGCCAGTTGAGCAGTTCTTC	CASSQGLAGGPVEQFF
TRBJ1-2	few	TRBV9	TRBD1	TGTGCCAGCAGCGTGACAAACGACAGGGCTGGCTACACCTTC	CASSVTNDRAGYTF
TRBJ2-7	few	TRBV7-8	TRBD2	TGTGCCAGCAGCCGTCACGAGCTGGCCGGGACTAGCGGGAGGTGGAACGAGCAGTACTTC	CASSRHELAGTSGRWNEQYF
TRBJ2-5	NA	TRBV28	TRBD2	TGTGCCAGCAGTCCTCCCAACTTACTAGCGGGAGTAACCCAGTACTTC	CASSPPNLLAGVTQYF
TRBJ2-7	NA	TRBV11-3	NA	TGTGCCAGCAGGGGGTCACAGGGCAGCTACGAGCAGTACTTC	CASRGSQGSYEQYF
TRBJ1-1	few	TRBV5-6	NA	TGTGCCAGCAGAAACTCGAACACTGAAGCTTTCTTT	CASRNSNTEAFF
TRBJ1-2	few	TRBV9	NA	TGTGCCAGCAGCCCGGACAGAAACTATGGCTACACCTTC	CASSPDRNYGYTF
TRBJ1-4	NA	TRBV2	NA	TGTGCCAGCAGTGGACAGGCGGCTAATGAAAAACTGTTTTTT	CASSGQAANEKLFF
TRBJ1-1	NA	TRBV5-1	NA	TGCGCCAGCAGCAGACAGCGAACGAACACTGAAGCTTTCTTT	CASSRQRTNTEAFF
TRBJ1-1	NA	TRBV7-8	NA	TGTGCCAGCAGCCGCGGACAGCCCATGAACACTGAAGCTTTCTTT	CASSRGQPMNTEAFF
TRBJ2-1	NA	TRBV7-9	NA	TGTGCCAGCAGCCCAGAGCGGTCGAGTTACAATGAGCAGTTCTTC	CASSPERSSYNEQFF
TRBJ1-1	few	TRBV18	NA	TGTGCCAGCTCACCACCATCGGTAAACACTGAAGCTTTCTTT	CASSPPSVNTEAFF
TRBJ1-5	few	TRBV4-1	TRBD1	TGCGCCAGCAGCCAAGATGTAGGGGGCCTTAGCAATCAGCCCCAGCATTTT	CASSQDVGGLSNQPQHF
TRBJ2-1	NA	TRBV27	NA	TGTGCCAGCATCCCGACCCCCTGGGAGGACTCTTCTCCCCGGCGGCAGTTCTTC	CASIPTPWEDSSPRRQFF
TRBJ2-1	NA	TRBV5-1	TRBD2	TGCGCCAGCAGTCTCAGCGGGGGAGGGGCCAATGAGCAGTTCTTC	CASSLSGGGANEQFF
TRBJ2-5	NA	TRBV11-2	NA	TGTGCCAGCAGCTCCTACGTCGGAGGGGCCGTGGAGACCCAGTACTTC	CASSSYVGGAVETQYF
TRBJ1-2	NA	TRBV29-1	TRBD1	TGCAGCGTGGGACAGGGAGTACGCGGCTACACCTTC	CSVGQGVRGYTF
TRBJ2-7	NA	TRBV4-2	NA	TGTGCCAGCAGCCAAGATCTCCTAGCAGCCTACGAGCAGTACTTC	CASSQDLLAAYEQYF
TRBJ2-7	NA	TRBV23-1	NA	TGCGCCAGCAGACTGGATCGGGGGGCCTGGTACGAGCAGTACTTC	CASRLDRGAWYEQYF
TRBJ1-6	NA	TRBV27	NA	TGTGCCAGCAGTTTATCGACGGTGGGCAATTCACCCCTCCACTTT	CASSLSTVGNSPLHF
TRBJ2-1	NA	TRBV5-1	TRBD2	TGCGCCAGCAGCTTGTTATCTAGCGGGTACAATGAGCAGTTCTTC	CASSLLSSGYNEQFF
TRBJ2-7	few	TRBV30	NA	TGTGCCTGGGGTGCCGGGAGCCCTACCTCCTACGAGCAGTACTTC	CAWGAGSPTSYEQYF
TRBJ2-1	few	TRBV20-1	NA	TGCAGTGCTAGAGATCAGGGCGGGCAGTTCTTC	CSARDQGGQFF
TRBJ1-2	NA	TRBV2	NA	TGTGCCAGCAGTGCGGGGGGTCGCTATGGCTACACCTTC	CASSAGGRYGYTF
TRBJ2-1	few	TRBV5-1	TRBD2	TGCGCCAGCAGCTTGAGGGTTACTAGCGGGGGCCAATTCGACAATGAGCAGTTCTTC	CASSLRVTSGGQFDNEQFF
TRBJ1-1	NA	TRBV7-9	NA	TGTGCCAGCAGCTTAGACGGGGGGACTGAAGCTTTCTTT	CASSLDGGTEAFF
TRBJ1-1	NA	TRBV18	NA	TGTGCCAGCTCACCAGAGAGGGTGAACACTGAAGCTTTCTTT	CASSPERVNTEAFF
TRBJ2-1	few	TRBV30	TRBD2	TGTGCCTGGGGGTTACTAGCGGACTCCGCCAATGAGCAGTTCTTC	CAWGLLADSANEQFF
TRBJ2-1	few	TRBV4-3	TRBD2	TGCGCCAGCAGCCAAGGACTAGCATTTGATGAGCAGTTCTTC	CASSQGLAFDEQFF
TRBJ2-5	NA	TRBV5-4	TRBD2	TGTGCCAGCAGCTCGGGACTAGCGGGGTATGAGACCCAGTACTTC	CASSSGLAGYETQYF
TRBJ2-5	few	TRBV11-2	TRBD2	TGTGCCAGCAGCCCTCAGCGGGGGGGCGGAGAGACCCAGTACTTC	CASSPQRGGGETQYF
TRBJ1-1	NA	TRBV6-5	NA	TGTGCCAGCAGACTTGTAAGGAACACTGAAGCTTTCTTT	CASRLVRNTEAFF
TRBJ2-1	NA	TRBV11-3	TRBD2	TGTGCCAGCAGCCCTGGGAGTAGCGGGAGGGGTAGGGATGAGCAGTTCTTC	CASSPGSSGRGRDEQFF
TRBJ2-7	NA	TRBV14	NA	TGTGCCAGCAGCCAAGATGGAGGCTCCTACGAGCAGTACTTC	CASSQDGGSYEQYF
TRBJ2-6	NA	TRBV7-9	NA	TGTGCCAGCAAAAGGATACAGGGTGAATCTGGGGCCAACGTCCTGACTTTC	CASKRIQGESGANVLTF
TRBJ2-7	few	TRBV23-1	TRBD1	TGCGCCAGCAGTCGCTTACGCAGGGGGCACCCCTACGAGCAGTACTTC	CASSRLRRGHPYEQYF
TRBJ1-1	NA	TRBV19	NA	TGTGCCAGTAGCGGACACAAGAACACTGAAGCTTTCTTT	CASSGHKNTEAFF
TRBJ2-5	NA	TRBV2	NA	TGTGCCAGCACTTCGCAGGCCCAGTACTTC	CASTSQAQYF
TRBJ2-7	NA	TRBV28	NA	TGTGCCAGCAGCGGAAGTCGCGGGACCCGCTCCTACGAGCAGTACTTC	CASSGSRGTRSYEQYF
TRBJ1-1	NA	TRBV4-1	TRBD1	TGCGCCAGCAGCCATCCGGGACAGGGGGGGACTGAAGCTTTCTTT	CASSHPGQGGTEAFF
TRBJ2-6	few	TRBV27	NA	TGTGCCAGCAGTTTAAAAGGACAGACTGCTGGGGCCAACGTCCTGACTTTC	CASSLKGQTAGANVLTF
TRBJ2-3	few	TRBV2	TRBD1	TGTGCCAGCAGGCCACAGGGGCCCACAGATACGCAGTATTTT	CASRPQGPTDTQYF
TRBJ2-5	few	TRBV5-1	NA	TGCGCCAGCAGCCCGGGGGTCCAAGAGACCCAGTACTTC	CASSPGVQETQYF
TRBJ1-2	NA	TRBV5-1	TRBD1	TGCGCCAGCAGTACGGACAGGAGAATAGGTGGCTACACCTTC	CASSTDRRIGGYTF
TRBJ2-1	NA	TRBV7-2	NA	TGTGCCAGCAGCTTACCCCGGGGGGAGCAGTTCTTC	CASSLPRGEQFF
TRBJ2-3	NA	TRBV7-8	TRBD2	TGTGCCAGCAGCTTGAGACTAGCGGGGGGCACAGATACGCAGTATTTT	CASSLRLAGGTDTQYF
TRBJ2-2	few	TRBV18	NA	TGTGCCAGCTCAGCGAGCCAGAGGGTTGAGCTGTTTTTT	CASSASQRVELFF
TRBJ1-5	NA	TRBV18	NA	TGTGCCAGCTCACCACGAGACAATCAGCCCCAGCATTTT	CASSPRDNQPQHF